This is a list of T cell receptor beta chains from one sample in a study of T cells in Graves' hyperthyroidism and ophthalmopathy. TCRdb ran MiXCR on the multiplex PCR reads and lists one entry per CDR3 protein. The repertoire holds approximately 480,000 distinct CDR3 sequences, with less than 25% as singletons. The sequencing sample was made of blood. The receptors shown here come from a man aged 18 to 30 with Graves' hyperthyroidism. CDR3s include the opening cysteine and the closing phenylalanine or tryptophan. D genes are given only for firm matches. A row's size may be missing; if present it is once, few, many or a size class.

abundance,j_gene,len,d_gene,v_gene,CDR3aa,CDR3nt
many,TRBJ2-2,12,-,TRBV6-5,CASSSPRGELFF,TGTGCCAGCAGTTCCCCAAGAGGGGAGCTGTTTTTT
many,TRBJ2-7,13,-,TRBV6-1,CATTRDSSYEQYF,TGTGCCACGACCCGGGACTCCTCCTACGAGCAGTACTTC
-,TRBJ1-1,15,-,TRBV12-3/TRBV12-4,CASSSRNRANTEAFF,TGTGCCAGCAGTTCGAGGAACAGGGCGAACACTGAAGCTTTCTTT
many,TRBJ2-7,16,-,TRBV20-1,CSASGVRQGKSYEQYF,TGCAGTGCTAGTGGGGTGCGGCAGGGAAAATCCTACGAGCAGTACTTC
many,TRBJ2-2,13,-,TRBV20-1,CSATGYDTGELFF,TGCAGTGCTACTGGGTACGACACCGGGGAGCTGTTTTTT
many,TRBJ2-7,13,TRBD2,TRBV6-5,CASAYGGAYEQYF,TGTGCCAGCGCTTACGGGGGGGCCTACGAGCAGTACTTC
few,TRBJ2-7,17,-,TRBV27,CASSLTLDRRHSYEQYF,TGTGCCAGCAGTTTAACTCTCGACCGCAGACATAGCTACGAGCAGTACTTC
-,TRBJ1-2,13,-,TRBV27,CASSLSSGFGYTF,TGTGCCAGCAGTTTATCCTCAGGTTTCGGCTACACCTTC
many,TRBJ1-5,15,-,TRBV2,CASSEQRPSNQPQHF,TGTGCCAGCAGTGAACAGCGACCCAGCAATCAGCCCCAGCATTTT
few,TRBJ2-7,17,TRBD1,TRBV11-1,CASSFNSQYRGAYEQYF,TGTGCCAGCAGCTTTAATTCTCAGTACAGGGGGGCCTACGAGCAGTACTTC
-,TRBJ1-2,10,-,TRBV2,CASSASGYTF,TGTGCCAGCAGCGCCTCGGGCTACACCTTC
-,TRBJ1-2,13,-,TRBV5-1,CASSPVFAESYTF,TGCGCCAGCAGCCCTGTATTCGCGGAAAGTTACACCTTC
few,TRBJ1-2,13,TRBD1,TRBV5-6,CASTLGGAFGYTF,TGTGCCAGCACCTTAGGGGGCGCTTTTGGCTACACCTTC
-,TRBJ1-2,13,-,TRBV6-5,CASSSTVLQGYTF,TGTGCCAGCAGTTCGACAGTTCTTCAGGGCTACACCTTC
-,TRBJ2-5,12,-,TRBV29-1,CSVEPGQETQYF,TGCAGCGTTGAACCGGGACAAGAGACCCAGTACTTC
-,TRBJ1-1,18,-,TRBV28,CASSSLDPVKVVGAEAFF,TGTGCCAGCAGTTCCCTGGATCCGGTGAAGGTCGTTGGGGCTGAAGCTTTCTTT
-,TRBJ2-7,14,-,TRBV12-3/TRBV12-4,CASSHSLATYEQYF,TGTGCCAGCAGTCACTCCCTAGCGACCTACGAGCAGTACTTC
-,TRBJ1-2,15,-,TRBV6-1,CASSEEGIVLSGYTF,TGTGCCAGCAGTGAAGAAGGTATTGTCCTCAGTGGCTACACCTTC
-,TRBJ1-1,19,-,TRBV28,CASSFYRPGPNLVHTEAFF,TGTGCCAGCAGTTTTTACCGCCCGGGACCAAACTTAGTACACACTGAAGCTTTCTTT
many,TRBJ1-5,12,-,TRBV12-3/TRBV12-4,CASSWAGQPQHF,TGTGCCAGCAGTTGGGCAGGGCAGCCCCAGCATTTT
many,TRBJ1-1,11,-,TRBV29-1,CSVEEMTEHFF,TGCAGCGTTGAAGAAATGACCGAACATTTCTTT
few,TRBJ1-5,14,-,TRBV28,CASNWRAVNQPQHF,TGTGCCAGCAATTGGCGGGCGGTAAATCAGCCCCAGCATTTT
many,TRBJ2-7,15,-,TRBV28,CVSSHYVRLPYEQYF,TGTGTCAGCAGCCATTATGTCAGGTTGCCCTACGAGCAGTACTTC
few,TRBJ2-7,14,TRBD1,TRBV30,CAWSHGQGAHEQYF,TGTGCCTGGAGTCACGGACAGGGGGCCCACGAGCAGTACTTC
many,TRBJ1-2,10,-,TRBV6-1,CASKSYGYTF,TGTGCCAGTAAGAGCTATGGCTACACCTTC
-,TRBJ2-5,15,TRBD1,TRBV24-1,CATSDRGQGAETRYF,TGTGCCACCAGTGACCGAGGACAGGGTGCAGAGACCCGGTACTTC
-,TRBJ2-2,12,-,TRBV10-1,CASSETAGELFF,TGCGCCAGCAGTGAGACGGCCGGGGAGCTGTTTTTT
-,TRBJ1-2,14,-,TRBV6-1,CASSEVLGGYGYTF,TGTGCCAGCAGTGAAGTTCTGGGTGGCTATGGCTACACCTTC
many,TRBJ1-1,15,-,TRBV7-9,CASSLPGGTDTEAFF,TGTGCCAGCAGCCTCCCCGGCGGGACGGACACTGAAGCTTTCTTT
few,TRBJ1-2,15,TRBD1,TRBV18,CASSRSRQGEHGYTF,TGTGCCAGCTCACGCAGCAGACAGGGAGAACACGGCTACACCTTC
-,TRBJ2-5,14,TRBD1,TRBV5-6,CASSRERQGKTQYF,TGTGCCAGCAGCCGAGAGAGACAGGGAAAGACCCAGTACTTC
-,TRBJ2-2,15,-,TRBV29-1,CSVTDSLASTGELFF,TGCAGCGTAACTGACTCGCTGGCTTCCACCGGGGAGCTGTTTTTT